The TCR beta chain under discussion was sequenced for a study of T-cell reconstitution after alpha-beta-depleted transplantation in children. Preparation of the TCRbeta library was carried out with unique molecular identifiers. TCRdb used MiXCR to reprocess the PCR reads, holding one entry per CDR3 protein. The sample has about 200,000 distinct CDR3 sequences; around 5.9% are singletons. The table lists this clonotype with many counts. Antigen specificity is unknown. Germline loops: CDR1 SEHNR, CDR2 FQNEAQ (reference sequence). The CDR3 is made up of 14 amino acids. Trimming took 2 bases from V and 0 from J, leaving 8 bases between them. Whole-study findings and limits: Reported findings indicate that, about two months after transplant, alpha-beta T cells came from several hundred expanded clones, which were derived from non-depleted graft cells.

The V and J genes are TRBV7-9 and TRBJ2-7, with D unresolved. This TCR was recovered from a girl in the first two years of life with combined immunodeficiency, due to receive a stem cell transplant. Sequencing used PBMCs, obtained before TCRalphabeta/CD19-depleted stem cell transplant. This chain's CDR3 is CASSLPSSSYEQYF. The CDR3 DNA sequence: TGTGCCAGCAGCTTACCTTCTAGCTCCTACGAGCAGTACTTC.